This entry features one T cell receptor beta chain sequence. Its antigen is undetermined. This sample was included in a study of shared clonotypes between healthy human individuals. General study findings and limits: Non-shared clonotypes were found to have lower generation probabilities than the clonotypes that were shared by all four of the sorted-subset donors.

V lost 5 bases and J 10 bases, leaving 21 bases between the germline ends. This CDR3 contains 15 residues. Germline CDR1 PRHDT, CDR2 FYEKMQ (reference sequence). Authors' data handling: In the immunoSEQ data, sequences were junction-only and lacked quality scores, so filtering differed. The method was immunoSEQ multiplex PCR; TCRdb's version includes in-frame clones alone and lacks a portion of them. V and J calls and clone size are as listed in that table; D and trimming were resolved from the DNA. The repertoire holds a few million clones, with about 92% as singletons. The sequence was obtained from a man aged 18 to 35 in good health. Some clones in this sample may be carry-over from other donors' samples. Sequencing was done on a sample of naive CD4+ T cells from PBMCs. Regarding subset: CD45RA+ positively selected. J is TRBJ2-1 and V is TRBV13; TRBD2 might be the D (6 bases). The CDR3 spells CASSITVAGTPEQFF. DNA of the CDR3: TGTGCCAGCAGCATAACCGTGGCGGGAACTCCGGAGCAGTTCTTC.